This T cell receptor beta chain stems from a study of CD8+ T cells in alopecia areata. A few counts support this clone. The antigen is unknown. Each gene name is a mouse one. From the germline J gene comes the end of the CDR3, since the read stops 4 residues before it. RNA was isolated and reverse transcribed to cDNA, the sequencing template. TCRdb keeps only in-frame clones here, not all; method: immunoSEQ multiplex PCR. The repertoire yields about 110,000 clones, none seen only once; the top ten contain roughly a fifth. CDR1 is NNHDY and CDR2 is SYVADS in the germline V gene. CDR3 size: 15 residues. Study-wide findings and caveats: Relative to normal scalp, lesional scalp, especially alopecia totalis/universalis, showed higher clonality.

The source is a C3H/HeJ mouse with alopecia areata. The MHC haplotype of this mouse line is H2-k. What was sequenced was lesional skin. The V and J genes are TRBV13-3 and TRBJ2-1; TRBD2 matches at 10 bases. The CDR3 bases that were read are TGTGCCAGCAGTTCTCTTCTGGGGGGGCGCGCT. Amino acids: CASSSLLGGRA. The entire CDR3 is CASSSLLGGRAEQFF.